The 23 T cell receptor beta chains below come from one sample, sequenced in a study of blood T cell repertoires in COVID-19. Sequenced by immunoSEQ multiplex PCR; TCRdb stores in-frame clones only, minus some. The data hold 250,000 to 300,000 clones, with roughly 90% observed a single time. Sample: peripheral blood. All receptors derive from a woman aged 25 to 39 with COVID-19, enrolled during active disease.

J is TRBJ2-7 and V is TRBV28; TRBD1 matches at 8 bases. This CDR3 comprises 17 residues. The V and J ends lost 3 bases and 2 bases, in that order; junction bases with no gene match: 12. Germline CDR1 reads MDHEN; CDR2 reads SYDVKM. This CDR3 reads CASSFPGVRQGTYEQYF. CDR3 sequence (DNA): TGTGCCAGCAGTTTTCCGGGAGTTCGACAGGGGACCTACGAGCAGTACTTC. Full variable domain (missing parts from reference TRBV28 and TRBJ2-7): DVKVTQSSRYLVKRTGEKVFLECVQDMDHENMFWYRQDPGLGLRLIYFSYDVKMKEKGDIPEGYSVSREKKERFSLILESASTNQTSMYLCASSFPGVRQGTYEQYFGPGTRLTVT.

The chain joins TRBV6-5 to TRBJ1-2; 11 bases fit TRBD1. After removal of 5 bases from V and 4 bases from J, the junction contained 6 bases not matched to a gene. CDR1 and CDR2 from the germline V gene are MNHEY and SVGAGI. The CDR3 spans 15 residues. The CDR3 DNA reads TGTGCCAGCAGTCAGGGACAGGGGGGAGTCTATGGCTACACCTTC. Translated: CASSQGQGGVYGYTF.

The chain joins TRBV12-2 to TRBJ1-2; the table gives TRBD1 as D, unverified against the DNA. TRBV12-2 is a pseudogene. There are 13 residues in the CDR3. The CDR3 reads CASRSQGTDGYTF. DNA for the CDR3: TGTGCAAGTCGCTCACAGGGGACCGATGGCTACACCTTC.

The V and J genes are TRBV5-5 and TRBJ1-1; a weak D match, TRBD1 (6 bases). The ends were cut back, 0 bases at V and 3 bases at J, with 9 bases in the middle. CDR1 and CDR2 (germline): SGHKS, YYEKEE (reference sequence). The CDR3 has 14 amino acids. The CDR3 here is CASSLGTAYTEAFF. The CDR3 DNA reads as TGTGCCAGCAGCTTGGGGACAGCCTACACTGAAGCTTTCTTT.

This sequence joins TRBV18 and TRBJ1-4, with D perhaps matching TRBD1 (6 bases). CDR1 and CDR2 (germline): KGHSH, LQKENI. The CDR3 extends over 15 amino acids. The ends were cut back, 3 bases at V and 6 bases at J, with 14 bases in the middle. The CDR3 protein is CASSPQTGWDEKLFF. In DNA, the CDR3 is TGTGCCAGCTCACCTCAGACAGGATGGGATGAAAAACTGTTTTTT. The whole variable domain, remainder taken from reference TRBV18 and TRBJ1-4, is NAGVMQNPRHLVRRRGQEARLRCSPMKGHSHVYWYRQLPEEGLKFMVYLQKENIIDESGMPKERFSAEFPKEGPSILRIQQVVRGDSAAYFCASSPQTGWDEKLFFGSGTQLSVL.

The table lists this clone with a few counts. The CDR3, as DNA: TGTGCCAGCAGCTCAGGAGGGGACTACTATGGCTACACCTTC. Translating it yields CASSSGGDYYGYTF. The rearrangement links TRBV11-1 to TRBJ1-2; D perhaps matches TRBD1 (5 bases). V lost 4 bases to trimming and J lost 3 bases, with 12 bases between them. Per germline, CDR1 SGHAT and CDR2 FQDESV (reference sequence). CDR3 size: 14 residues.

The V and J genes are TRBV5-4 and TRBJ1-2, with a weak D call TRBD1 (5 bases). This CDR3 is 14 amino acids long. Germline V CDR1 and CDR2: SGHNT, YYREEE (reference sequence). V lost 5 bases, J lost 4 bases, and 15 bases lay in between. The CDR3, as DNA: TGTGCCAGCAGAACCACCCTCGGGGGCTATGGCTACACCTTC. This encodes CASRTTLGGYGYTF.

This chain uses TRBV6-5 with TRBJ2-1, with D perhaps TRBD1 (6 bases). The germline V gene has CDR1 MNHEY and CDR2 SVGAGI. The CDR3 covers 15 residues. The germline V and J ends were trimmed by 6 bases and 2 bases, with 14 bases remaining between them. This CDR3 is CASSRTGNPYNEQFF. DNA of the CDR3: TGTGCCAGCAGCCGAACAGGGAACCCCTACAATGAGCAGTTCTTC.

This chain uses TRBV12-3 or TRBV12-4 with TRBJ2-7, with 10 bases lining up with TRBD2. This CDR3 has 13 amino acids. J was trimmed by 4 bases and V by 9 bases; bases with no gene match: 6. The CDR3 nucleotides are TGTGCCAGTTCCACTAGCGGGAAGTACGAGCAGTACTTC. Its translation is CASSTSGKYEQYF.

This sequence joins TRBV5-6 and TRBJ1-2; 9 bases agree with TRBD1. The ends lost 4 bases at V and 4 bases at J; junction bases unmatched: 2. CDR1 and CDR2 from the germline V gene are SGHDT and YYEEEE. The CDR3 contains 13 residues. The CDR3: CASSPDRGYGYTF. The CDR3 bases are TGTGCCAGCAGCCCGGACAGGGGCTATGGCTACACCTTC.

This chain links TRBV5-5 with TRBJ2-4, with D perhaps TRBD1 (5 bases). The CDR3 has 16 residues. The germline V gene has CDR1 SGHKS and CDR2 YYEKEE (reference sequence). V was cut by 1 base and J by 4 bases, with 15 bases left in between. For the CDR3, the DNA is TGTGCCAGCAGCTTGCTGGCAGGGCCACATAAAAACATTCAGTACTTC. Encoded protein: CASSLLAGPHKNIQYF.

The rearrangement joins TRBV5-1 to TRBJ1-2, with TRBD1 matching 8 bases. Germline values: CDR1 SGHRS, CDR2 YFSETQ. The CDR3 is 14 amino acids. J gave up 2 bases and V 2 bases, and 2 bases lay outside the gene matches. CDR3 protein: CASSFGTGNYGYTF. Written as DNA, the CDR3 is TGCGCCAGCAGCTTCGGGACAGGAAACTATGGCTACACCTTC.

The chain couples TRBV20-1 to TRBJ2-2; a weak D match, TRBD2 (6 bases). The germline V gene has CDR1 DFQATT and CDR2 SNEGSKA (reference sequence). The germline V and J ends were trimmed by 3 bases and 6 bases, with 17 bases remaining between them. This CDR3 is 15 amino acids long. CDR3 protein: CSASLSGRNPGELFF. CDR3 in DNA: TGCAGTGCTAGTCTCAGCGGGCGAAATCCCGGGGAGCTGTTTTTT.

J is TRBJ1-2 and V is TRBV3-1 (or the pseudogene TRBV3-2); D possibly corresponds to TRBD1 (5 bases). V lost 2 bases to trimming and J lost 8 bases, with 12 bases between them. Germline lookup yields CDR1 LGHDT and CDR2 YNNKEL (reference sequence). The CDR3 is 13 amino acids. DNA of the CDR3: TGTGCCAGCAGCCAAAACGGGGGTCGGGGCTACACCTTC. Its protein is CASSQNGGRGYTF.

The chain links TRBV4-2 to TRBJ2-7; a weak D match, TRBD1 (7 bases). The CDR3 covers 14 residues. Trimming cost V 8 bases and J 3 bases, with 17 bases left between them. Germline V lookup: CDR1 LGHNA, CDR2 YNFKEQ. Written as DNA, the CDR3 is TGTGCCAGCGAACCGAGGCAGGGGGGCTACGAGCAGTACTTC. This encodes CASEPRQGGYEQYF.

The chain carries TRBV7-8 and TRBJ2-3; D possibly corresponds to TRBD2 (6 bases). The V and J ends lost 5 bases and 0 bases respectively, with 12 bases between them. The CDR3 consists of 15 residues. Germline V gene sequence: CDR1 SGHVS, CDR2 FQNEAQ. This CDR3 is CASSRAGLSTDTQYF. The CDR3 nucleotides read TGTGCCAGCAGCCGCGCGGGACTCAGCACAGATACGCAGTATTTT.

The gene calls are TRBV5-6 and TRBJ2-1; no firm D call. Per germline, CDR1 SGHDT and CDR2 YYEEEE. The CDR3 loop spans 14 amino acids. Trimming shortened V by 1 base and J by 16 bases, and 21 bases separated the two germline ends. Here the CDR3 reads CASSLFTLAAFNFF. CDR3 in DNA: TGTGCCAGCAGCTTGTTTACGCTCGCGGCATTTAATTTCTTC.

This chain links TRBV5-1 with TRBJ2-3, with 10 bases fitting TRBD2. The CDR3 contains 16 residues. Trimming removed 2 bases from V and 4 bases from J; junction bases left unmatched: 7. CDR1 and CDR2 (germline): SGHRS, YFSETQ. CDR3 nucleotide sequence: TGCGCCAGCAGCTTAGCTAGCGGGAGTCGTCCAGATACGCAGTATTTT. It is translated as CASSLASGSRPDTQYF.

The chain joins TRBV18 to TRBJ2-5, with D possibly TRBD1 on 6 matching bases. The CDR3 covers 14 residues. Germline V gene lookup returns CDR1 KGHSH and CDR2 LQKENI. The germline V and J ends were trimmed by 3 bases and 4 bases, with 12 bases remaining between them. The CDR3 reads CASSPSRGIETQYF. The DNA of the CDR3 is TGTGCCAGCTCACCCTCCAGGGGAATAGAGACCCAGTACTTC.

The V and J genes are TRBV7-9 and TRBJ2-7, with TRBD2 identical over 7 bases. CDR1 is SEHNR, CDR2 FQNEAQ, per germline (reference sequence). V lost 5 bases to trimming and J lost 2 bases; unmatched junction nucleotides: 6. CDR3 length: 14 amino acids. Here the CDR3 reads CASSPGGLPYEQYF. CDR3 bases: TGTGCCAGCAGCCCGGGGGGACTTCCCTACGAGCAGTACTTC. Based on the CDR3 plus reference TRBV7-9 and TRBJ2-7, the full variable domain is DTGVSQNPRHKITKRGQNVTFRCDPISEHNRLYWYRQTLGQGPEFLTYFQNEAQLEKSRLLSDRFSAERPKGSFSTLEIQRTEQGDSAMYLCASSPGGLPYEQYFGPGTRLTVT.

The chain carries TRBV6-6 and TRBJ2-3, with TRBD2 matching over 9 bases. V lost 5 bases and J lost 1; bases outside the gene matches: 4. The CDR3 is made up of 15 amino acids. Germline-derived CDR1 and CDR2 are MNHNY and SVGAGI (reference sequence). In nucleotides, the CDR3 is TGTGCCAGCAGTACGCGGACTAGCGGCACAGATACGCAGTATTTT. Protein: CASSTRTSGTDTQYF.

This rearrangement joins TRBV19 to TRBJ1-2, with D possibly matching TRBD1 (6 bases). V shed 5 bases and J shed 6 bases, with 13 bases lying between them. The CDR3 runs to 13 residues. In germline, CDR1 is LNHDA, CDR2 SQIVND (reference sequence). CDR3 sequence (DNA): TGTGCCAGTAGTCCGGGGGGCCAGGATGGCTACACCTTC. Translating it yields CASSPGGQDGYTF.

The J gene is TRBJ2-2, the V gene TRBV6-6, with 13 nucleotides matching TRBD2. With V trimmed by 5 bases and J by 0 bases, 3 bases remained unmatched. Looked up from germline, CDR1 is MNHNY and CDR2 is SVGAGI (reference sequence). This CDR3 comprises 17 residues. The CDR3 DNA is TGTGCCAGCAGTCGAGGACTAGCGGGAGCGAACACCGGGGAGCTGTTTTTT. Its translation is CASSRGLAGANTGELFF.